This TCR beta chain was profiled in a study of cytomegalovirus exposure and HLA in healthy donors. Study-wide findings and caveats: As was reported, the HLA-A and HLA-B alleles of most subjects were accurately predicted from TCR beta sequences. Later analysis demonstrated an association between a missense DCLRE1C variant and TCR beta V- and J-gene trimming. The investigators catalogued some 150 TCR beta chains as cytomegalovirus-associated.

Concerning this clone: Its antigen remains unidentified.

13 Jbeta primers and 60 Vbeta primers were used for the PCR. The repertoire was sequenced with immunoSEQ multiplex PCR; TCRdb's copy has only in-frame clones and lacks some. This table holds around 140,000 clones. The study sampled nominally healthy donors, though unrecorded immune exposures were likely. Trimming left V 6 bases short and J 1 base short, with 15 bases between. The germline CDR1 and CDR2 sequences are MRHNA and SNTAGT. The CDR3 consists of 16 residues. The genes are TRBV6-4 and TRBJ2-2; D is perhaps TRBD2 (7 bases). The receptor comes from a woman aged 35 to 49 in good health and CMV-seronegative. The sequencing sample was made of PBMCs. The CDR3 sequence is CASRAFGGLNTGELFF. In nucleotides, the CDR3 is TGTGCCAGCAGAGCTTTCGGGGGGCTGAACACCGGGGAGCTGTTTTTT.